This is a list of T cell receptor beta chains from one sample in a study of cytomegalovirus exposure and HLA in healthy donors. Clones were read by immunoSEQ multiplex PCR, and TCRdb kept only the in-frame ones, dropping some. The table lists 150,000 to 200,000 clones, roughly 88% of them singletons. The sample comprised PBMCs. The receptors stem from a man aged 18 to 29 in good health and CMV-seropositive. The CDR3 runs from the conserved cysteine through the conserved F or W. A D gene is named only where the DNA matches it firmly. The size field is filled for only some rows; it gives once, few, many or a size class.

>TRBD1|TRBV6-1|NA|TRBJ2-7|14
CASSERTGGYEQYF
TGTGCCAGCAGTGAAAGGACAGGGGGCTACGAGCAGTACTTC
>NA|TRBV12-2|NA|TRBJ2-7|14
CASRFRGSSYEQYF
TGTGCAAGTCGCTTCCGCGGGAGCTCCTACGAGCAGTACTTC
>NA|TRBV6-5|NA|TRBJ1-2|14
CASSYRGGREDYTF
TGTGCCAGCAGTTATCGGGGGGGTCGGGAGGACTACACCTTC
>NA|TRBV6-5|NA|TRBJ1-5|15
CASSPARGENQPQHF
TGTGCCAGCAGTCCCGCCAGGGGCGAGAATCAGCCCCAGCATTTT
>NA|TRBV13|NA|TRBJ1-1|13
CASSHRGNTEAFF
TGTGCCAGCAGCCATAGGGGGAACACTGAAGCTTTCTTT
>TRBD1|TRBV7-6|NA|TRBJ1-3|14
CASSSRTGGNTIYF
TGTGCCAGCAGCTCAAGGACAGGGGGAAACACCATATATTTT
>TRBD1|TRBV25-1|once|TRBJ2-6|18
CASSGPDRGQAGANVLTF
TGTGCCAGCAGTGGTCCAGACAGGGGCCAGGCTGGGGCCAACGTCCTGACTTTC
>NA|TRBV7-2|NA|TRBJ2-7|12
CASRRDIYEQYF
TGTGCCAGCAGACGGGACATCTACGAGCAGTACTTC
>NA|TRBV4-1|few|TRBJ2-1|16
CASSQDERGLYNEQFF
TGCGCCAGCAGCCAAGATGAAAGGGGACTCTACAATGAGCAGTTCTTC
>NA|TRBV2|NA|TRBJ1-1|13
CASSVSGSTEAFF
TGTGCCAGCAGTGTGTCCGGGTCGACTGAAGCTTTCTTT
>NA|TRBV2|NA|TRBJ1-2|10
CASSAGQAIF
TGTGCCAGCAGTGCCGGCCAGGCAATCTTC
>NA|TRBV9|NA|TRBJ2-1|17
CASSVRSLRGQYNEQFF
TGTGCCAGCAGCGTGAGGAGCTTGCGGGGGCAGTACAATGAGCAGTTCTTC
>TRBD1|TRBV27|NA|TRBJ2-7|14
CASSRGTGSYEQYF
TGTGCCAGCAGTAGAGGGACAGGGTCCTACGAGCAGTACTTC
>NA|TRBV27|NA|TRBJ2-1|13
CASGRGIYNEQFF
TGTGCCAGCGGTCGAGGGATCTACAATGAGCAGTTCTTC
>NA|TRBV28|NA|TRBJ1-1|14
CASSLLPGQTEAFF
TGTGCCAGCAGTTTACTTCCAGGGCAGACTGAAGCTTTCTTT
>NA|TRBV10-2|NA|TRBJ2-5|12
CASSNARETQYF
TGCGCCAGTTCTAACGCCCGAGAGACCCAGTACTTC
>TRBD2|TRBV18|NA|TRBJ2-7|17
CASSPTGSGGGLYEQYF
TGTGCCAGCTCACCAACGGGGAGCGGGGGCGGATTGTACGAGCAGTACTTC
>NA|TRBV11-2|NA|TRBJ2-3|15
CASSLVQKSTDTQYF
TGTGCCAGCAGCTTAGTACAGAAAAGCACAGATACGCAGTATTTT
>NA|TRBV6-1|NA|TRBJ2-5|12
CASSESGKTQYF
TGTGCCAGCAGTGAGTCGGGGAAGACCCAGTACTTC
>NA|TRBV7-8|NA|TRBJ2-7|13
CASRTGVSYEQYF
TGTGCCAGCAGAACCGGGGTCTCCTACGAGCAGTACTTC
>NA|TRBV6-5|NA|TRBJ2-1|15
CASSRRLISYNEQFF
TGTGCCAGCAGCAGAAGACTAATCTCCTACAATGAGCAGTTCTTC
>NA|TRBV4-1|few|TRBJ1-1|16
CASSQPWLYRLTEAFF
TGCGCCAGCAGCCAACCTTGGCTATACAGGTTAACTGAAGCTTTCTTT
>NA|TRBV18|NA|TRBJ2-1|18
CASSPPNQVGLLVNEQFF
TGTGCCAGCTCACCACCGAATCAGGTGGGGCTCCTAGTGAATGAGCAGTTCTTC
>TRBD2|TRBV5-4|NA|TRBJ2-2|15
CASSSGLDDTGELFF
TGTGCCAGCAGCTCGGGACTAGATGACACCGGGGAGCTGTTTTTT
>NA|TRBV27|NA|TRBJ2-4|11
CASGQENIQYF
TGTGCCAGCGGGCAAGAAAACATTCAGTACTTC
>NA|TRBV5-6|NA|TRBJ2-3|14
CASSLVSRTDTQYF
TGTGCCAGCAGCTTGGTTAGCCGGACAGATACGCAGTATTTT
>NA|TRBV2|NA|TRBJ2-5|11
CASRQEETQYF
TGTGCCAGCCGACAGGAAGAGACCCAGTACTTC
>TRBD1|TRBV29-1|NA|TRBJ2-5|12
CSAWDRQETQYF
TGCAGCGCTTGGGACAGACAAGAGACCCAGTACTTC
>NA|TRBV12-5|few|TRBJ2-2|14
CASGLQAYPGELFF
TGTGCTAGTGGTTTACAGGCGTATCCCGGGGAGCTGTTTTTT
>NA|TRBV7-2|NA|TRBJ1-1|17
CASSLPRGGRQNTEAFF
TGTGCCAGCAGCCTTCCTCGAGGCGGCCGCCAGAACACTGAAGCTTTCTTT
>TRBD1|TRBV5-4|NA|TRBJ1-4|14
CASSQQGALEKLFF
TGTGCCAGCAGCCAGCAGGGGGCGCTTGAAAAACTGTTTTTT
>TRBD1|TRBV7-8|once|TRBJ1-6|14
CASSPGQSMTTLHF
TGTGCCAGCAGCCCGGGACAGTCAATGACGACCCTCCACTTT
>NA|TRBV11-2|NA|TRBJ2-3|15
CASSLDGGGTDTQYF
TGTGCCAGCAGCTTAGATGGCGGGGGCACAGATACGCAGTATTTT
>TRBD2|TRBV5-1|NA|TRBJ2-1|16
CASSLPLAGQNNEQFF
TGCGCCAGCAGCTTGCCCCTAGCGGGGCAAAACAATGAGCAGTTCTTC
>TRBD1|TRBV5-6|few|TRBJ2-7|15
CASSGTGTDHYEQYF
TGTGCCAGCAGCGGTACCGGGACAGACCACTACGAACAGTACTTC
>NA|TRBV11-2|NA|TRBJ1-1|12
CASSTQSTEAFF
TGTGCCAGCAGCACACAGAGCACTGAAGCTTTCTTT
>TRBD1|TRBV5-4|NA|TRBJ1-3|16
CASSAQGGSGGNTIYF
TGTGCCAGCAGCGCCCAAGGGGGCTCCGGTGGAAACACCATATATTTT
>TRBD2|TRBV5-4|NA|TRBJ2-7|17
CASSPGGGRQSSYEQYF
TGTGCCAGCAGCCCGGGGGGGGGACGCCAGAGCTCCTACGAGCAGTACTTC
>NA|TRBV29-1|NA|TRBJ1-3|12
CSVRGSGNTIYF
TGCAGCGTACGAGGCTCTGGAAACACCATATATTTT
>TRBD1|TRBV5-1|few|TRBJ1-5|14
CASSLGQGAQPQHF
TGCGCCAGCAGCTTGGGACAGGGGGCCCAGCCCCAGCATTTT
>NA|TRBV5-1|NA|TRBJ2-1|15
CASSSNAGVSNEQFF
TGCGCCAGCAGCTCCAATGCAGGGGTTTCCAATGAGCAGTTCTTC
>NA|TRBV9|NA|TRBJ1-1|14
CASSVQGTNTEAFF
TGTGCCAGCAGCGTGCAGGGGACGAACACTGAAGCTTTCTTT